Below are 11 T cell receptor beta chains sequenced from a single sample in a study of shared clonotypes between healthy human individuals. Generated by immunoSEQ multiplex PCR, the TCRdb table keeps only in-frame clones and is missing some. The data show about 2.1 million clones, about 94% seen once. Naive CD8 cells, CD45RO-negative and positively selected for CCR7, excluded terminally differentiated effector memory CD45RA+ cells. Sequenced sample: naive CD8+ T cells from PBMCs. The receptors originated from a man between 18 and 29 years old in good health. Some clones in this sample may be carry-over from other donors' samples.

The chain has TRBV27 and TRBJ1-1, with TRBD1 as a possible D gene (5 bases). The V end was cut by 6 bases, the J end by 1 base, with 21 bases between. The CDR3 is 17 amino acids. The germline V gene has CDR1 MNHEY and CDR2 SMNVEV (reference sequence). CDR3 coding DNA: TGTGCCAGCAGCGCAACCCTCGTGAGGGGCTGGAACACTGAAGCTTTCTTT. It specifies CASSATLVRGWNTEAFF.

This clone was observed a single time. The genes are TRBV13 and TRBJ2-3; 7 bases are a match to TRBD2. Germline-derived CDR1 and CDR2 are PRHDT and FYEKMQ (reference sequence). The CDR3 loop spans 16 amino acids. Germline trimming cut 2 bases from V and 4 bases from J; bases unmatched to any gene: 9. Here the CDR3 reads CASSLFSGGSPDTQYF. The CDR3 region has the DNA TGTGCCAGCAGCTTATTTTCGGGCGGGAGTCCAGATACGCAGTATTTT.

The rearrangement joins TRBV19 to TRBJ2-1; D is uncertain. V dropped 6 bases and J dropped 2 bases, with 8 bases sitting between them. Germline V gives CDR1 LNHDA, CDR2 SQIVND (reference sequence). This CDR3 comprises 13 residues. The CDR3 DNA reads as TGTGCCAGTAGGAGGCCCCCCTACAATGAGCAGTTCTTC. Its protein is CASRRPPYNEQFF.

The chain couples TRBV4-2 to TRBJ2-1, with 8 bases lining up with TRBD2. The V gene's germline CDR1 is LGHNA and CDR2 YNFKEQ. The CDR3 consists of 16 residues. V was pared by 1 base and J by 2 bases, with 4 bases of the junction left unmatched. The CDR3 DNA is TGTGCCAGCAGCCAAGCCCCTAGCGGGCCCTACAATGAGCAGTTCTTC. This gives the protein CASSQAPSGPYNEQFF.

This sequence joins TRBV2 and TRBJ1-2, with a weak D call TRBD1 (6 bases). The CDR3 runs to 14 residues. CDR1 SNHLY and CDR2 FYNNEI come from the germline V gene. V was shortened by 7 bases and J by 6 bases, with 18 bases between the two germline ends. The CDR3 loop is CASTGHPLVDGYTF. CDR3 sequence (DNA): TGTGCCAGCACGGGACACCCACTCGTCGATGGCTACACCTTC.

The chain combines TRBV19 with TRBJ1-2; D unclear. V was cut by 5 bases and J by 4 bases, with 11 bases left in between. The length of the CDR3 is 13 residues. The V gene's germline CDR1 is LNHDA and CDR2 SQIVND (reference sequence). The CDR3 nucleotides are TGTGCCAGTAGTCAGACGGCCCGCTATGGCTACACCTTC. Translated, it gives CASSQTARYGYTF.

The chain carries TRBV5-8 and TRBJ2-2; D is undetermined. The germline V gene has CDR1 SGHTS and CDR2 YDEGEE. Trimming took off 0 bases at V and 1 base at J, with 4 bases between the two ends. The CDR3 loop spans 14 amino acids. The DNA of the CDR3 is TGTGCCAGCAGCTTGGACCGGAACACCGGGGAGCTGTTTTTT. As protein: CASSLDRNTGELFF. Full variable domain (remainder filled in from reference TRBV5-8 and TRBJ2-2): EAGVTQSPTHLIKTRGQQATLRCSPISGHTSVYWYQQALGLGLQFLLWYDEGEERNRGNFPPRFSGRQFPNYSSELNVNALELEDSALYLCASSLDRNTGELFFGEGSRLTVL.

Remarks on this clone: Other DNA sequences within the sample encode an identical CDR3. The V and J genes are TRBV7-8 and TRBJ2-7; no clear D. CDR3 length equals 14 residues. V shed 0 bases and J shed 0 bases, with 6 bases lying between them. Germline CDR1 SGHVS, CDR2 FQNEAQ. The CDR3 coding sequence is TGTGCCAGCAGCTTAGCAGGGCCCTCCTACGAGCAGTACTTC. Its protein product is CASSLAGPSYEQYF.

Turning to this clone: The germline gene is not matched at one end of the junction; a read error may be the cause. The V call is TRBV19, the J call TRBJ1-4; no clear D gene. Germline V CDR1 and CDR2: LNHDA, SQIVND (reference sequence). The CDR3 has 13 amino acids. The chain's CDR3 is CASKRRPKYPGDF. CDR3 DNA sequence: TGTGCCAGTAAACGGAGGCCGAAATACCCCGGGGATTTT.

This clone has only one observation. CDR3 in DNA: TGTGCCAGCAGCCCAGACCCCGGGGGGGGGCTATATGGCTACACCTTC. Translating it yields CASSPDPGGGLYGYTF. This chain links TRBV7-3 with TRBJ1-2; D might be TRBD1 (6 bases). V was clipped by 5 bases and J by 5 bases, with 21 bases between them. Germline CDR1 SGHTA, CDR2 FQGTGA. The CDR3 length is 16 residues.

V usage is TRBV19 and J usage is TRBJ1-5; D is undetermined. The CDR3 spans 14 residues. Germline CDR1 and CDR2: LNHDA and SQIVND (reference sequence). Between the trimmed V and J ends, which lost 6 bases and 3 bases, there was a span of 12 bases. Here the CDR3 DNA reads TGTGCCAGTAGCCCGTATCGACCCAATCAGCCCCAGCATTTT. Its translation is CASSPYRPNQPQHF.